What follows is one TCR beta chain and its context. Antigen unknown. These data come from a study of PD-1 blockade in mismatch repair-deficient tumors. For the study at large: All were previously treated, progressing patients with about a dozen mismatch repair-deficient cancer types.

Libraries were prepared by immunoSEQ multiplex PCR; TCRdb keeps only in-frame clonotypes and omits some of them. Of roughly 110,000 clones listed, 70% to 80% are singletons. The CDR3 has 14 amino acids. Germline V gene sequence: CDR1 SGHTA, CDR2 FQGNSA. Trimming removed 1 base from V and 15 bases from J, with 19 bases in between. The study, taken as a whole, reports: Tumor-resident clones, often undetectable pretreatment in blood, expanded then contracted after pembrolizumab.

All patients were mismatch repair deficient, assessed by either PCR or immunohistochemistry. The TCR-sequenced patients were a few responders to pembrolizumab. This receptor was identified in an adult with mismatch repair-deficient cancer. The sequencing here drew on peripheral blood, taken about 60 weeks after starting pembrolizumab. The chain combines TRBV7-2 with TRBJ2-1, with D hard to call. Written as DNA, the CDR3 is TGTGCCAGCAGCTTAGATGGCGCTAGTGACTTCTGGTTCTTC. Protein product: CASSLDGASDFWFF.